This T cell receptor beta chain appears in the sequencing data of a study of cytomegalovirus exposure and HLA in healthy donors. General observations from the study: Presence/absence analyses took donor sequencing depth as roughly uniform. Evidence from a later analysis indicated that most CMV-associated TCR beta chains looked HLA-restricted.

Both 60 Vbeta primers and 13 Jbeta primers went into the PCR. Profiled with immunoSEQ multiplex PCR; TCRdb holds only in-frame clones, not every one. Of about 130,000 clones in the sample, 80% are singletons; the top ten hold approximately 10%. As regards this clone: The target antigen is unknown.

Regarding donors, all were healthy bone marrow donors. The TCR comes from a man younger than 45 in good health and CMV-seropositive. Material for sequencing was PBMCs.

The CDR3 loop reads CASRWSTGGGEQYF. CDR3 bases: TGTGCCAGCAGATGGTCGACCGGGGGAGGCGAGCAGTACTTC. The chain couples TRBV6-6 to TRBJ2-7; possible D gene TRBD2, 6 bases. The germline V gene has CDR1 MNHNY and CDR2 SVGAGI (reference sequence). The CDR3 has 14 amino acids. With 6 bases removed from V and 6 bases from J, the gap between germline ends came to 18 bases.